This T cell receptor (beta chain) was captured by sequencing in a study of early T cells in non-severe SARS-CoV-2 infection. There are 14 residues in the CDR3. Germline values: CDR1 MNHEY, CDR2 SMNVEV (reference sequence). J lost 6 bases, V lost 4 bases, and 5 bases had no gene match. Separate cDNA molecules each had unique molecular identifiers attached to them. Each CDR3 protein gets one entry after TCRdb re-called the 5' RACE reads with MiXCR. The sample has about 58,000 distinct CDR3 sequences; around 11% are singletons. The material sequenced was whole blood. The J gene is TRBJ1-2, the V gene TRBV27; 10 nucleotides align to TRBD1. The clonotype originates from an adult who was a healthcare worker with PCR-confirmed SARS-CoV-2 infection or an uninfected control (not recorded which). The DNA for the CDR3 is TGTGCCAGCAGTTCCCCGACAGGGGGCAATGGCTACACCTTC. Translation gives CASSSPTGGNGYTF.